The 10 T cell receptor beta chains below all came from one sample that was sequenced in a study of Ad26.COV2.S vaccination and SARS-CoV-2 variants. Libraries were prepared by immunoSEQ multiplex PCR; TCRdb keeps only in-frame clonotypes and omits some of them. The sample includes over 450,000 clones, 89% of them seen just once. Noted treatment: about 20 received Ad26.COV2.S at low or high dose, single or two shots; roughly five received placebo; per-sample allocation not given. Repertoires come from day 63 after the first vaccine or placebo injection. The material sequenced was peripheral blood, taken in a trial of Ad26.COV2.S vaccine versus placebo. Receptor source: a person between 18 and 65 years old who received the Ad26.COV2.S COVID-19 vaccine or a placebo.

The chain links TRBV6-6 to TRBJ1-5, with 7 bases aligning to TRBD1. This CDR3 comprises 12 residues. With 6 bases clipped from V and 7 bases from J, the junction kept 3 bases outside the gene matches. CDR1 is MNHNY, CDR2 SVGAGI, per germline (reference sequence). CDR3 coding DNA: TGTGCCAGCAGGGAGACAGGGCAGCCCCAGCATTTT. The encoded protein is CASRETGQPQHF.

The chain combines TRBV6-2 or TRBV6-3 with TRBJ1-2, with no clear D. This CDR3 has 12 residues. Trimming cost V 4 bases and J 4 bases, with 7 bases left between them. Per germline, CDR1 MNHEY and CDR2 SVGEGT. For the CDR3, the DNA is TGTGCCAGCAGTTCAAGCCCCTATGGCTACACCTTC. It specifies CASSSSPYGYTF.

This clone is a singleton in its sample. The chain links TRBV6-5 to TRBJ1-1; possibly TRBD1 for D (6 bases). Germline loops: CDR1 MNHEY, CDR2 SVGAGI. The CDR3 extends over 15 amino acids. Trimming took off 5 bases at V and 7 bases at J, with 20 bases between the two ends. CDR3 nucleotides: TGTGCCAGCAGTCAGACAGGCGACCCCGCCTATGAAGCTTTCTTT. It is translated as CASSQTGDPAYEAFF.

The J gene is TRBJ1-6, the V gene TRBV9; D ambiguous. Between the trimmed V and J ends, which lost 3 bases and 6 bases, there was a span of 16 bases. This CDR3 has 16 residues. Germline values: CDR1 SGDLS, CDR2 YYNGEE. CDR3 nucleotides: TGTGCCAGCAGCGAGGGCGGACTCTGGGGTAATTCACCCCTCCACTTT. Its protein is CASSEGGLWGNSPLHF. Complete variable domain (other parts from reference TRBV9 and TRBJ1-6): DSGVTQTPKHLITATGQRVTLRCSPRSGDLSVYWYQQSLDQGLQFLIQYYNGEERAKGNILERFSAQQFPDLHSELNLSSLELGDSALYFCASSEGGLWGNSPLHFGNGTRLTVT.

Here the CDR3 reads CASSYQQGVGEKLFF. CDR3 bases: TGTGCCAGCAGTTATCAACAGGGGGTTGGTGAAAAACTGTTTTTT. This chain joins TRBV6-5 and TRBJ1-4; TRBD1 matches at 8 bases. The germline V gene has CDR1 MNHEY and CDR2 SVGAGI. The CDR3 is 15 residues long. The V gene end was trimmed by 3 bases and the J gene end by 7 bases; junction bases not matched to a gene: 7.

This clone occurred once. V and J are TRBV4-1 and TRBJ2-7, with 11 bases fitting TRBD2. The CDR3 loop spans 15 amino acids. J lost 3 bases, V lost 1 base, and 2 bases had no gene match. Per the germline V gene, CDR1 is MGHRA and CDR2 is YSYEKL. CDR3: CASSQVAGGSYEQYF. Written as DNA, the CDR3 is TGCGCCAGCAGCCAAGTAGCGGGAGGGAGCTACGAGCAGTACTTC.

J is TRBJ2-1 and V is TRBV19; D ambiguous. Deletions cut 1 base from V and 4 bases from J, with 14 bases between. The CDR3 length is 16 residues. The germline CDR1 and CDR2 sequences are LNHDA and SQIVND (reference sequence). The CDR3 bases are TGTGCCAGTAGTATAGTCCCTCGGCCAGTTTACAATGAGCAGTTCTTC. Its translation is CASSIVPRPVYNEQFF.

The chain couples TRBV29-1 to TRBJ1-2, with a tentative D call TRBD1 (5 bases). This CDR3 has 13 residues. CDR1 is SQVTM, CDR2 ANQGSEA, per germline. Trimming left V 1 base short and J 5 bases short, with 11 bases between. For the CDR3, the DNA is TGCAGCGTTGAAGGGGGCTTGGGGTATGGCTACACCTTC. Encoded protein: CSVEGGLGYGYTF.

Regarding this clone: The junction departs from germline at one end; a sequencing error may be responsible. In DNA, the CDR3 is TGTGCCCGCAGCCGACTCTCCCCGGGACTAGCGGGGGGACCCCGAGAGACCCAGTACTTC. It codes for CARSRLSPGLAGGPRETQYF. This chain uses TRBV6-6 with TRBJ2-5; the match to TRBD2 covers 15 bases. Germline V gives CDR1 MNHNY, CDR2 SVGAGI (reference sequence). The CDR3 extends over 20 amino acids.

The chain employs TRBV6-5 and TRBJ1-2; the D gene is possibly TRBD1 (5 bases). V gave up 0 bases and J gave up 2 bases, with 10 bases separating them. The CDR3 length is 15 residues. Germline CDR1 is MNHEY and CDR2 is SVGAGI. The chain's CDR3 is CASSYSPGYNYGYTF. CDR3 bases: TGTGCCAGCAGTTACTCACCAGGGTACAACTATGGCTACACCTTC.